Only one count was recorded for the clone carrying this TCR beta chain. A junction end diverges from the germline sequence, so it may reflect a read error. The entry originates in a study of prognosis after radiotherapy for stage I lung cancer. For the study at large: Patients with non-small cell lung cancer were all judged medically inoperable. Enrolled patients (over twelve men, 5 or 6 women) had a median age of roughly 74 years and an age range of about 53 to 90 years. Subsequent to radiotherapy, distant metastatic disease emerged in a few patients (median about seven months), whereas about 16 exhibited no significant progression.

The CDR3 extends over 15 amino acids. CDR1 MNHEY and CDR2 SVGAGI come from the germline V gene. The genomic DNA TCR beta CDR3 region underwent two rounds of multiplex PCR. Used in first-round PCR were primers specific to each TRBV and TRBJ gene. TCRdb reanalysed the multiplex PCR reads using MiXCR and keeps one entry per CDR3 protein. The sample includes about 59,000 distinct CDR3 sequences, more than 25% of them seen just once. Peripheral blood samples of six milliliters were drawn at each of two time points. The sample was PBMCs, taken before or after stereotactic body radiation therapy (not recorded which). The chain links TRBV6-5 to TRBJ1-2; D is ambiguous. This TCR was recovered from a donor older than 45 with non-small cell lung cancer. The CDR3 DNA is TGTGCCTGCAGTTATTCGACCGGACGGATCTATGGCTACACCTTC. Its translation: CACSYSTGRIYGYTF.